What follows are 17 T cell receptor beta chains derived from one specimen sequenced in a study of blood T cells in healthy people across ages. Next came a second PCR, run for about 7 to 11 cycles, which used a sample-barcoded 5' primer along with a J-beta primer mix. From the 5' RACE reads, TCRdb called clonotypes with MiXCR, one entry per CDR3 protein. The sample lists 1,300,000 or so distinct CDR3 sequences, approximately 63% seen once, with over 6.5% in the top ten. Input material: blood. Every receptor here comes from a man between 18 and 35 years old in good health.

CDR3 sequence reads: CSARPQTGQTSTDTQYF. The CDR3 nucleotides read TGCAGTGCTAGACCCCAGACAGGCCAGACTAGCACAGATACGCAGTATTTT. The gene calls are TRBV20-1 and TRBJ2-3, with D possibly TRBD1 on 6 matching bases. V lost 2 bases, J lost 0 bases, and 18 bases lay in between. Germline lookup yields CDR1 DFQATT and CDR2 SNEGSKA (reference sequence). This CDR3 is 17 amino acids long.

The chain uses TRBV11-2 and TRBJ2-3; no reliable D call. The V end lost 1 base, the J end lost 4 bases, and 12 bases lay between the germline ends. The CDR3 is made up of 15 amino acids. Germline CDR1 and CDR2: SGHAT and FQNNGV. As DNA, the CDR3 is TGTGCCAGCAGCTTAGTCAACGGTTATGCAGATACGCAGTATTTT. As protein: CASSLVNGYADTQYF.

The J gene is TRBJ2-6, the V gene TRBV18; D not resolved. Trimming removed 3 bases from V and 4 bases from J, with 10 bases in between. Germline CDR1 and CDR2: KGHSH and LQKENI. The CDR3 totals 15 residues. The CDR3 region has the DNA TGTGCCAGCTCACCTCCGCCGTCAGGGGCCAACGTCCTGACTTTC. As protein: CASSPPPSGANVLTF.

This chain joins TRBV29-1 and TRBJ2-1, with 10 bases identical to TRBD1. Germline V lookup: CDR1 SQVTM, CDR2 ANQGSEA. The CDR3 totals 13 residues. Trimming took 7 bases from V and 5 from J; bases not matched to a gene: 5. The CDR3 DNA reads TGCAGCGCCCCCGGGACAGGGGACAATGAGCAGTTCTTC. Its protein is CSAPGTGDNEQFF.

The chain has TRBV29-1 and TRBJ1-5; D remains ambiguous. V was clipped by 5 bases and J by 5 bases, with 13 bases between them. The length of the CDR3 is 13 residues. Germline V gene sequence: CDR1 SQVTM, CDR2 ANQGSEA. CDR3 amino acids: CSVRADSDQPQHF. The CDR3 bases are TGCAGCGTTAGGGCGGACTCGGATCAGCCCCAGCATTTT. Full variable domain (outside the CDR3, taken from reference TRBV29-1 and TRBJ1-5): SAVISQKPSRDICQRGTSLTIQCQVDSQVTMMFWYRQQPGQSLTLIATANQGSEATYESGFVIDKFPISRPNLTFSTLTVSNMSPEDSSIYLCSVRADSDQPQHFGDGTRLSIL.

V is TRBV18 and J is TRBJ2-7, with D perhaps TRBD2 (6 bases). This CDR3 region has 14 residues. V was trimmed by 5 bases and J by 3 bases, leaving 14 bases between them. Germline lookup yields CDR1 KGHSH and CDR2 LQKENI. The CDR3 spells CASSGREPLYEQYF. The CDR3 bases are TGTGCCAGCTCAGGCCGGGAGCCACTCTACGAGCAGTACTTC. Drawing the rest from reference TRBV18 and TRBJ2-7, the complete variable domain is NAGVMQNPRHLVRRRGQEARLRCSPMKGHSHVYWYRQLPEEGLKFMVYLQKENIIDESGMPKERFSAEFPKEGPSILRIQQVVRGDSAAYFCASSGREPLYEQYFGPGTRLTVT.

This clonotype came up a few times. This rearrangement joins TRBV6-2 or TRBV6-3 to TRBJ1-6; D gene uncertain. The length of the CDR3 is 14 residues. Germline CDR1 MNHEY, CDR2 SVGEGT. Trimming shortened V by 2 bases and J by 7 bases, and 9 bases separated the two germline ends. CDR3 protein: CASSYVQENSPLHF. The CDR3 region has the DNA TGTGCCAGCAGTTACGTTCAGGAGAATTCACCCCTCCACTTT.

V and J are TRBV25-1 and TRBJ1-2, with D tentatively TRBD1 (6 bases). CDR3 length: 14 amino acids. Trimming removed 11 bases at V and 4 bases at J, with 20 bases between. The germline V gene has CDR1 MGHDK and CDR2 SYGVNS. CDR3 sequence reads: CASHEDRPPYGYTF. The CDR3, as DNA: TGTGCCTCCCACGAGGACAGACCTCCCTATGGCTACACCTTC.

This clonotype was observed a single time. The J gene is TRBJ2-7, the V gene TRBV6-5; 7 nucleotides align to TRBD1. V trimming: 0 bases; J trimming: 5 bases; junction bases outside the gene matches: 4. The CDR3 covers 14 residues. Per germline, CDR1 MNHEY and CDR2 SVGAGI. This CDR3 is CASSYSNQGDEQYF. CDR3 in DNA: TGTGCCAGCAGTTACTCGAACCAGGGGGACGAGCAGTACTTC.

This clonotype was recorded many times. The rearrangement uses TRBV6-4 and TRBJ2-1; 12 nucleotides line up with TRBD1. This CDR3 region has 17 residues. The V and J ends lost 0 bases and 5 bases, in that order; junction bases with no gene match: 5. From germline, CDR1 is MRHNA and CDR2 SNTAGT. This CDR3 reads CASSDSLRDRGHNEQFF. The CDR3 DNA follows: TGTGCCAGCAGTGACTCCTTGAGGGACAGGGGGCACAATGAGCAGTTCTTC.

This clonotype was detected only a few times. The chain joins TRBV4-1 to TRBJ1-4; no clear D gene. This CDR3 has 15 residues. With 1 base removed from V and 1 base from J, the gap between germline ends came to 7 bases. The germline V gene encodes CDR1 MGHRA and CDR2 YSYEKL. The CDR3 protein is CASSQAVGTNEKLFF. DNA of the CDR3: TGCGCCAGCAGCCAAGCCGTCGGAACTAATGAAAAACTGTTTTTT.

V gene TRBV20-1 combines with J gene TRBJ2-7; tentative D call: TRBD2 (6 bases). The germline V and J ends were trimmed by 2 bases and 7 bases, with 15 bases remaining between them. The germline CDR1 and CDR2 sequences are DFQATT and SNEGSKA (reference sequence). The CDR3 covers 13 residues. The CDR3 here is CSARLTRLGEQYF. CDR3 sequence (DNA): TGCAGTGCTAGATTGACTAGGCTGGGGGAGCAGTACTTC.

The V gene is TRBV29-1, the J gene TRBJ1-5; D is unresolved. Germline V lookup: CDR1 SQVTM, CDR2 ANQGSEA. The CDR3 consists of 13 residues. Trimming left V 0 bases short and J 6 bases short, with 9 bases between. CDR3 protein: CSVEEGGGQPQHF. The DNA for the CDR3 is TGCAGCGTTGAAGAAGGTGGAGGTCAGCCCCAGCATTTT.

V gene TRBV20-1 combines with J gene TRBJ2-1, with TRBD2 as a possible D gene (5 bases). V was cut by 4 bases and J by 0 bases, with 13 bases left in between. The germline V gene encodes CDR1 DFQATT and CDR2 SNEGSKA (reference sequence). This CDR3 has 15 amino acids. The CDR3 reads CSAIKAVGSYNEQFF. The DNA of the CDR3 is TGCAGTGCTATTAAAGCGGTCGGCTCCTACAATGAGCAGTTCTTC.

The chain recombines TRBV15 with TRBJ2-2; tentative D call: TRBD1 (5 bases). V was cut by 5 bases and J by 6 bases, with 13 bases left in between. This CDR3 spans 14 amino acids. The germline CDR1 and CDR2 sequences are LNHNV and YYDKDF (reference sequence). The CDR3 bases are TGTGCCACCAGCGGACGTAGGGGATCCGGGGAGCTGTTTTTT. Its translation is CATSGRRGSGELFF.

This clonotype was detected only a few times. The chain couples TRBV2 to TRBJ1-2; 7 bases fit TRBD1. Germline assignment: CDR1 SNHLY and CDR2 FYNNEI. Germline trimming cut 4 bases from V and 4 bases from J; bases unmatched to any gene: 12. There are 16 residues in the CDR3. The CDR3 here is CASSASGQAFSYGYTF. Here the CDR3 DNA reads TGTGCCAGCAGTGCCTCCGGACAGGCATTCTCCTATGGCTACACCTTC.

The chain uses TRBV10-3 and TRBJ2-5; 15 positions match TRBD2. Germline lookup yields CDR1 ENHRY and CDR2 SYGVKD. The CDR3 length is 17 residues. The V segment lost 2 bases and the J segment 4 bases; nucleotides outside the gene matches: 5. The CDR3 region is CAISEGLAGGPRETQYF. DNA for the CDR3: TGTGCCATCAGTGAGGGACTAGCGGGAGGGCCTAGAGAGACCCAGTACTTC.